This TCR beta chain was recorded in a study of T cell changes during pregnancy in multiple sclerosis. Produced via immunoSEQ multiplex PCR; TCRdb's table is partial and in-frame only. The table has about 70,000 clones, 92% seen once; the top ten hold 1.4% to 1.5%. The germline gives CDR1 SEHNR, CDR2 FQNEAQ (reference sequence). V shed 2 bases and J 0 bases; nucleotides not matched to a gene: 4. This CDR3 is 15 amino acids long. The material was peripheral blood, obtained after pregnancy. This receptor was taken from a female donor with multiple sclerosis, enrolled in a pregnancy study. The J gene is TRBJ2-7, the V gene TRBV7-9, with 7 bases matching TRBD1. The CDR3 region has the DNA TGTGCCAGCAGCTTATATAGGACAGGCTCCTACGAGCAGTACTTC. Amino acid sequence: CASSLYRTGSYEQYF.